Below, one TCR beta chain is given with its context. This receptor's antigen is unknown. Per-base quality was not reported, and no clone a single base away is much larger than it. Only healthy Caucasian donors were included. The sample belongs to a study of identical twins listed by TCRdb under 2016. At the level of the whole study: To test whether fetal clonotypes persist, this study deep-sequenced TCR alpha and beta repertoires from monozygotic twins, from unrelated adults of various ages, and from cord blood. Replicate twin experiments were performed at different times using different library preparation protocols to rule out contamination.

Library construction relied on 5' RACE. Data came from an Illumina HiSeq 2000. A universal primer binding site was introduced by template switching, and a unique molecular identifier was present in the final cDNA, enabling accurate counting of TCR cDNA molecules. First-strand cDNA for TCR alpha and beta chains was synthesized from specific primers in the conserved constant-segment region. To control for contamination, every cDNA library carried two barcodes: a SMART-Mk sample barcode plus Illumina barcodes. TruSeq adapter sequences and Illumina sample barcodes were added in two successive PCR steps. TCR alpha and beta cDNA libraries were sequenced on the Illumina HiSeq platform with custom primers. As for how the authors treated the data: Unique molecular identifiers were extracted from raw reads with MiGEC, and CDR3 positions were determined with MiXCR. For each individual, recombination models were inferred using an EM algorithm with the repgenHMM and IGoR tools. Shared clonotype analysis was performed with the tcR package in R, normalizing sharing by the product of cloneset sizes. To study raw recombination without the effects of thymic and clonal selection, out-of-frame nonproductive sequences were analyzed. The public reads were run again by TCRdb, first through fastp at Q25 and then through MiXCR, and only productive beta chains were kept. For every CDR3 protein sequence, its rows merge into one entry that carries the most common genes and DNA. Here the V and J calls rest on TCRdb's processing, not on the authors' analysis. The sample table contains 1.5 million or so distinct CDR3 sequences; only one count was recorded for 32% of them. The ten largest clones take up more than 0.25% of the sample.

Overall results and qualifications from the work: In monozygotic twins, recombination models systematically underestimated out-of-frame TCR alpha sharing, but the models matched the sharing seen between unrelated individuals. Abundant cord blood beta clonotypes had fewer insertions, young adult naive repertoires showed a similar but weaker trend, and memory repertoires showed no such trend. Excess twin sharing in beta out-of-frame sequences was weaker because fewer shared sequences lowered the signal-to-noise ratio. Zero-insertion analyses could be partly confounded by invariant T cells such as MAIT and iNKT, although diverse VJ usage argued against such confounding for most clonotypes. Compared with coincidental sharing between unrelated individuals, an excess of low generation-probability sequences was observed among out-of-frame TCR alpha sequences shared between twins. Because the same donors could not be followed over many years, conclusions were based on cross-sectional statistical analysis.

Its CDR3 holds 13 amino acids, cysteine through phenylalanine. The retained sequence is limited to the CDR3, 39 bases, with the frame set at the first base. The germline V gene sets CDR1 to ENHRY and CDR2 to SYGVKD. V sheds 4 bases and J sheds 1 base, leaving 8 bases between their ends. This clonotype originated in a newborn girl in good health. Recombination linked TRBV10-3 to TRBJ2-7; no D gene is confidently identified. Sequenced input: cord blood. The nucleotides are TGTGCCATCAGTGTAGACCCTTCCTACGAGCAGTACTTC. This translates into CAISVDPSYEQYF.